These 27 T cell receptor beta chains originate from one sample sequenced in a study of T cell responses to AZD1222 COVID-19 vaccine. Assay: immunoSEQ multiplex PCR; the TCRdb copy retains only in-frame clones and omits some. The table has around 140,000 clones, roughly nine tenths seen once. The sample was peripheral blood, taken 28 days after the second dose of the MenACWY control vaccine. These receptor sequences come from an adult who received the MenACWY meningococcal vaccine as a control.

The CDR3 reads CASSRDRAYNEQFF. DNA for the CDR3: TGTGCCAGTAGTAGGGACCGAGCCTACAATGAGCAGTTCTTC. The chain joins TRBV19 to TRBJ2-1, with D possibly being TRBD1 or TRBD2 (5 bases each). From germline, CDR1 is LNHDA and CDR2 SQIVND (reference sequence). The V and J ends lost 4 bases and 2 bases respectively, with 9 bases between them. There are 14 residues in the CDR3. The variable domain in full, with the rest retrieved from reference TRBV19 and TRBJ2-1, is DGGITQSPKYLFRKEGQNVTLSCEQNLNHDAMYWYRQDPGQGLRLIYYSQIVNDFQKGDIAEGYSVSREKKESFPLTVTSAQKNPTAFYLCASSRDRAYNEQFFGPGTRLTVL.

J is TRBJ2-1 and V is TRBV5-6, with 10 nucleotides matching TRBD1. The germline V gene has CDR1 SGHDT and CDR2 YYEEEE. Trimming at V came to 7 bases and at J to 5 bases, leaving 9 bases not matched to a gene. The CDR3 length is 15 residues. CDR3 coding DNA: TGTGCCAGCCGGCCGACAGGGGGCAATCACAATGAGCAGTTCTTC. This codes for CASRPTGGNHNEQFF. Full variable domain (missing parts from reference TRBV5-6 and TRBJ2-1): DAGVTQSPTHLIKTRGQQVTLRCSPKSGHDTVSWYQQALGQGPQFIFQYYEEEERQRGNFPDRFSGHQFPNYSSELNVNALLLGDSALYLCASRPTGGNHNEQFFGPGTRLTVL.

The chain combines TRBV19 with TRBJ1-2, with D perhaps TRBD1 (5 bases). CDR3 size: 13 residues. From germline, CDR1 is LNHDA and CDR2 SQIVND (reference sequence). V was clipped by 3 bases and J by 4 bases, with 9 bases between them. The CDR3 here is CASSMRGTYGYTF. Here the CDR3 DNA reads TGTGCCAGTAGTATGCGGGGGACCTATGGCTACACCTTC. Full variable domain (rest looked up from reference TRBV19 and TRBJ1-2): DGGITQSPKYLFRKEGQNVTLSCEQNLNHDAMYWYRQDPGQGLRLIYYSQIVNDFQKGDIAEGYSVSREKKESFPLTVTSAQKNPTAFYLCASSMRGTYGYTFGSGTRLTVV.

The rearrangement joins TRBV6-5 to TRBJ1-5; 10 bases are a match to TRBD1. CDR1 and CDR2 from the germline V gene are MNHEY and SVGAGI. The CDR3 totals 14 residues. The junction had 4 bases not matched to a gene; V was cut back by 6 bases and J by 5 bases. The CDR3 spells CASRPGQGDQPQHF. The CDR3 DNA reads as TGTGCCAGCAGACCAGGACAGGGGGATCAGCCCCAGCATTTT.

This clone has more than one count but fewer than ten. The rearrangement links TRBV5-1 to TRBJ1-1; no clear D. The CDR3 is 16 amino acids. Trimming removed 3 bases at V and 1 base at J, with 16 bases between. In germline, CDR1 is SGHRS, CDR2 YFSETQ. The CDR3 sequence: CASSSLAGSGNTEAFF. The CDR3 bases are TGCGCCAGCAGCTCATTGGCCGGGTCTGGGAACACTGAAGCTTTCTTT.

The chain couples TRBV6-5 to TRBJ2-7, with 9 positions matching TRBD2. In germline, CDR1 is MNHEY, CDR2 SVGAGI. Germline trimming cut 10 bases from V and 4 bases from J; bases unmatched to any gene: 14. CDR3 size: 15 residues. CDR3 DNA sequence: TGTGCCATTGAGGGACCAGGACTAGCGTCATACGAGCAGTACTTC. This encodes CAIEGPGLASYEQYF.

The CDR3 region has the DNA TGTGCCAGCAGTTTGTCAATCGGGACAGATCTAACAGATACGCAGTATTTT. Amino acids: CASSLSIGTDLTDTQYF. The chain joins TRBV28 to TRBJ2-3; TRBD1 matches 7 bases. V lost 3 bases to trimming and J lost 3 bases; unmatched junction nucleotides: 12. Germline loops: CDR1 MDHEN, CDR2 SYDVKM. CDR3 length: 17 residues.

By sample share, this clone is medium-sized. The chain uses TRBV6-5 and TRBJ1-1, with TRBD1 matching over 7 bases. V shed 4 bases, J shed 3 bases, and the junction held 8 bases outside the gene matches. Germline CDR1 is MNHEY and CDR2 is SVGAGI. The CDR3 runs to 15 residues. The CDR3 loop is CASSWGTVRHTEAFF. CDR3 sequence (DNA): TGTGCCAGCAGTTGGGGGACAGTGCGGCACACTGAAGCTTTCTTT.

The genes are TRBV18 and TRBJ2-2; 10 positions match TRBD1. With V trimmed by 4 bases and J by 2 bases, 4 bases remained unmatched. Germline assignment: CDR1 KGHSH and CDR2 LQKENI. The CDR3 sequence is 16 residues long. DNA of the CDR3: TGTGCCAGCTCACGAGGGACAGGGGCAAACACCGGGGAGCTGTTTTTT. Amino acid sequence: CASSRGTGANTGELFF.

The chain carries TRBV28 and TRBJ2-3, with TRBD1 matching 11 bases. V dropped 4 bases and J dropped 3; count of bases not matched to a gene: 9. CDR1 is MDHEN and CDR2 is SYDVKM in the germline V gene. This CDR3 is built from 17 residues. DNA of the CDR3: TGTGCCAGCAGTTCCCATCCCGGGACAGGGGGAACAGATACGCAGTATTTT. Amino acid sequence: CASSSHPGTGGTDTQYF.

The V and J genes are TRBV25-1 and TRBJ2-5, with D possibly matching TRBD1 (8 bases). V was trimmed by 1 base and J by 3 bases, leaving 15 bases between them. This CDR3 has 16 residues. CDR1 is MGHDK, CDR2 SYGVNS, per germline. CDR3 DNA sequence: TGTGCCAGCAGTGAATCGGGAGGACAGGGCAAAGAGACCCAGTACTTC. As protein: CASSESGGQGKETQYF.

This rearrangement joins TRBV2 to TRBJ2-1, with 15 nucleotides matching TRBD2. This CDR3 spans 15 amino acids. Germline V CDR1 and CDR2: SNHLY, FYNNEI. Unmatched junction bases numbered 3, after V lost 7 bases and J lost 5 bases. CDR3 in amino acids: CASTRTSGGDNEQFF. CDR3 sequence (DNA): TGTGCCAGCACCCGGACTAGCGGGGGGGACAATGAGCAGTTCTTC. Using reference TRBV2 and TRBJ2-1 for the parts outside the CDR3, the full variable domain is EPEVTQTPSHQVTQMGQEVILRCVPISNHLYFYWYRQILGQKVEFLVSFYNNEISEKSEIFDDQFSVERPDGSNFTLKIRSTKLEDSAMYFCASTRTSGGDNEQFFGPGTRLTVL.

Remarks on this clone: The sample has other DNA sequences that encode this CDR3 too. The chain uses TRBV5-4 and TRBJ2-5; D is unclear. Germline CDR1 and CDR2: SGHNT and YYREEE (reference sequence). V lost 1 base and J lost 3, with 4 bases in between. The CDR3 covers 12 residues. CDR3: CASSLPKETQYF. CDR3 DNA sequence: TGTGCCAGCAGCTTGCCAAAAGAGACCCAGTACTTC.

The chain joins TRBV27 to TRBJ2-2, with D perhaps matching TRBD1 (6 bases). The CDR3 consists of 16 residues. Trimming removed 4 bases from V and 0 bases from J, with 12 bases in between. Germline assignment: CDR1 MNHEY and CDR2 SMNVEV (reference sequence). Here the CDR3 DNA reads TGTGCCAGCAGTTCGTGGGGGCGCACGAACACCGGGGAGCTGTTTTTT. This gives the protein CASSSWGRTNTGELFF.

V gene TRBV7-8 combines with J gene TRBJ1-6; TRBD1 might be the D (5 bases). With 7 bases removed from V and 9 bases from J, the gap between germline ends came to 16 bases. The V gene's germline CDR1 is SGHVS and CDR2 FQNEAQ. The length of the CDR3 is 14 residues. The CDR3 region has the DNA TGTGCCAGCACCGGGACGGCGTCTTCTTCACCCCTCCACTTT. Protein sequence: CASTGTASSSPLHF. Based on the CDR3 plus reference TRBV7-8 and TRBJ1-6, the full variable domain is GAGVSQSPRYKVAKRGQDVALRCDPISGHVSLFWYQQALGQGPEFLTYFQNEAQLDKSGLPSDRFFAERPEGSVSTLKIQRTQQEDSAVYLCASTGTASSSPLHFGNGTRLTVT.

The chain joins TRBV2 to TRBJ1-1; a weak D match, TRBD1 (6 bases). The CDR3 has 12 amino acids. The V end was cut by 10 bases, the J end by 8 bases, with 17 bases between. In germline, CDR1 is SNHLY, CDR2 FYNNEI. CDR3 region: CATLPGAPEAFF. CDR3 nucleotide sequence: TGTGCCACCCTTCCAGGGGCCCCCGAAGCTTTCTTT.

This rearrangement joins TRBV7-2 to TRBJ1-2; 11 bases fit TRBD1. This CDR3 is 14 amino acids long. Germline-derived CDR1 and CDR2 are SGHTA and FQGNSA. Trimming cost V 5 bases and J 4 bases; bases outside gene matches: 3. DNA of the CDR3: TGTGCCAGCAGCGCCGGGACAGGGGGCTATGGCTACACCTTC. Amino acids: CASSAGTGGYGYTF.

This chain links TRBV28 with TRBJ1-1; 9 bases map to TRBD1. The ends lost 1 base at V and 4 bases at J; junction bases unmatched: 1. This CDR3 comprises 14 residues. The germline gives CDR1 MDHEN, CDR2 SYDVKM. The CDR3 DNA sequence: TGTGCCAGCAGTTTATTGGGACAGGGCACTGAAGCTTTCTTT. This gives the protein CASSLLGQGTEAFF. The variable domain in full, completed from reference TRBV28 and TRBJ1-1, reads DVKVTQSSRYLVKRTGEKVFLECVQDMDHENMFWYRQDPGLGLRLIYFSYDVKMKEKGDIPEGYSVSREKKERFSLILESASTNQTSMYLCASSLLGQGTEAFFGQGTRLTVV.

Here the CDR3 reads CASSFEGGKLFF. The DNA for the CDR3 is TGTGCCAGCAGTTTTGAGGGGGGCAAACTGTTTTTT. The chain has TRBV6-2 or TRBV6-3 and TRBJ1-4; perhaps TRBD1 as D (6 bases). CDR3 length: 12 amino acids. Trimming took 4 bases from V and 11 from J, leaving 11 bases between them. CDR1 is MNHEY and CDR2 is SVGEGT in the germline V gene.

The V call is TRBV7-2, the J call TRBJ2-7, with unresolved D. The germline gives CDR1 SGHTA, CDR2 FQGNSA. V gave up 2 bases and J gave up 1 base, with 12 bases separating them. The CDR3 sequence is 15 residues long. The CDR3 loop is CASSLSRVLSYEQYF. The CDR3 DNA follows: TGTGCCAGCAGCTTATCACGGGTATTATCCTACGAGCAGTACTTC. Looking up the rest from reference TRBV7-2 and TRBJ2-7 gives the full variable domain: GAGVSQSPSNKVTEKGKDVELRCDPISGHTALYWYRQSLGQGLEFLIYFQGNSAPDKSGLPSDRFSAERTGGSVSTLTIQRTQQEDSAVYLCASSLSRVLSYEQYFGPGTRLTVT.

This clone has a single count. The chain's CDR3 is CASSPRRGDTGELFF. As DNA, the CDR3 is TGTGCCAGCAGCCCAAGAAGGGGGGACACCGGGGAGCTGTTTTTT. The chain has TRBV7-3 and TRBJ2-2; D possibly matches TRBD1 or TRBD2 (6 bases each). The CDR3 has 15 residues. The germline CDR1 and CDR2 sequences are SGHTA and FQGTGA. Trimming removed 5 bases from V and 3 bases from J, with 13 bases in between.

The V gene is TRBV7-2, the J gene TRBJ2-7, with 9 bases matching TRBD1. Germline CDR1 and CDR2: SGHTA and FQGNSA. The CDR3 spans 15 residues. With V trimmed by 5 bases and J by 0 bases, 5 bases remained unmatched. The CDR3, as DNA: TGTGCCAGCAGCCCCGGGGGACAGGGCTCCTACGAGCAGTACTTC. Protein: CASSPGGQGSYEQYF.

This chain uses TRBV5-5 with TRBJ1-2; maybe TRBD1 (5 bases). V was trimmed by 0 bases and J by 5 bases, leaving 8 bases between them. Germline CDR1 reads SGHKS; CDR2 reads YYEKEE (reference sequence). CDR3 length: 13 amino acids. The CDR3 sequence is CASSLADKYGYTF. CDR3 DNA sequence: TGTGCCAGCAGCTTGGCGGACAAATATGGCTACACCTTC.

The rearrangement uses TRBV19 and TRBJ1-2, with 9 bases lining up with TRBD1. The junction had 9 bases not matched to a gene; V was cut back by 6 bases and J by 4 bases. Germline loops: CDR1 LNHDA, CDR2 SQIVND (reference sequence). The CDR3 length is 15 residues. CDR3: CASRIRGQGTYGYTF. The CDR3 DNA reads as TGTGCCAGTAGGATTAGGGGACAGGGCACCTATGGCTACACCTTC.

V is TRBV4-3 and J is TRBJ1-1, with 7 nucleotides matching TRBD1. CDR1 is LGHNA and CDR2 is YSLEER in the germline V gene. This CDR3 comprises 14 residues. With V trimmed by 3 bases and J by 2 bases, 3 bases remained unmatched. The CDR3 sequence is CASSQDRKNTEAFF. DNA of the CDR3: TGCGCCAGCAGCCAGGACAGGAAAAACACTGAAGCTTTCTTT.

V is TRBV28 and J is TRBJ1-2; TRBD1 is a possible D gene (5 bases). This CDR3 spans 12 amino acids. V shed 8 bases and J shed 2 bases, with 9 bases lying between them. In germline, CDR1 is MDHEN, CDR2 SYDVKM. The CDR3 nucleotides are TGTGCCAGCTGTCGGGACAACTATGGCTACACCTTC. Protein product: CASCRDNYGYTF.

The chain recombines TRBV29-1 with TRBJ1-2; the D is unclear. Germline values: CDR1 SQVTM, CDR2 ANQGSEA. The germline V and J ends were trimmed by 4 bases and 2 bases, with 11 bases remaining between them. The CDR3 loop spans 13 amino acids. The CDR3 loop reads CSVVRQANYGYTF. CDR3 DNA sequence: TGCAGCGTTGTTCGGCAGGCGAACTATGGCTACACCTTC. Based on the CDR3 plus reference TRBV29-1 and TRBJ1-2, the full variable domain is SAVISQKPSRDICQRGTSLTIQCQVDSQVTMMFWYRQQPGQSLTLIATANQGSEATYESGFVIDKFPISRPNLTFSTLTVSNMSPEDSSIYLCSVVRQANYGYTFGSGTRLTVV.